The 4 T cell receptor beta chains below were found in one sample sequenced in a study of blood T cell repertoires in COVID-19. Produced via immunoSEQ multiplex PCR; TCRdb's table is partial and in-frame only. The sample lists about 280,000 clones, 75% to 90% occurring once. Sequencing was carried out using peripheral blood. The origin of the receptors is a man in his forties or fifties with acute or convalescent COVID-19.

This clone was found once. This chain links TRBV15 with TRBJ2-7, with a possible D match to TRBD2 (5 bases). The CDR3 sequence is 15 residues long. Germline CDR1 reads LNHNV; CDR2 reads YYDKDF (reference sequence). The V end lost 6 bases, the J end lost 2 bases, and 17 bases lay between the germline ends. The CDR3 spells CATSRSSWGAYEQYF. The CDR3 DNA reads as TGTGCCACCAGTCGGTCTTCGTGGGGAGCCTACGAGCAGTACTTC.

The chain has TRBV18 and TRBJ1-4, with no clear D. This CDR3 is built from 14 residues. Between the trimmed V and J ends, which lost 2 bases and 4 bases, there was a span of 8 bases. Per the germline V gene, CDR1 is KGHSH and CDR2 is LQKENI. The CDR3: CASSPAGVNEKLFF. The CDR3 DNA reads TGTGCCAGCTCACCAGCCGGGGTTAATGAAAAACTGTTTTTT.

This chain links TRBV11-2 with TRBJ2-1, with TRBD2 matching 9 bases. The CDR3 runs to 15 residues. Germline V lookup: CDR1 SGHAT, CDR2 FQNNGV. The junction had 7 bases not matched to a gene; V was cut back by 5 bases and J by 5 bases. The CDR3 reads CASSAQRGVNNEQFF. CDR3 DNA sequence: TGTGCCAGCAGCGCACAGCGGGGGGTCAACAATGAGCAGTTCTTC.

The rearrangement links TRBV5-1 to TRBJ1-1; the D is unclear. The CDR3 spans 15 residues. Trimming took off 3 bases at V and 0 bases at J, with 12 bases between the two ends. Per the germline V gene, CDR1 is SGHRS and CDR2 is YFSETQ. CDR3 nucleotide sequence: TGCGCCAGCAGCTCGTCGGGAAACATGAACACTGAAGCTTTCTTT. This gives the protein CASSSSGNMNTEAFF.